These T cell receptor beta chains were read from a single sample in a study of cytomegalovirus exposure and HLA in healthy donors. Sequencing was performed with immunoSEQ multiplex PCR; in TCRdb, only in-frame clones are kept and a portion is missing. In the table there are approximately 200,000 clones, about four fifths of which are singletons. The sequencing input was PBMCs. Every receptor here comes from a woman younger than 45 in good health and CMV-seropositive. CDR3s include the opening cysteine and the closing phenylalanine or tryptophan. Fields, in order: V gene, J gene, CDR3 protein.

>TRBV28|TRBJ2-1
CASSLSLGPASPNEQFF
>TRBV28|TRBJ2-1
CASSFTGLAGETSSYNEQFF
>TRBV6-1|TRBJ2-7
CASTRTSGSYEQYF
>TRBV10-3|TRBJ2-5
CAISESIGSDETQYF
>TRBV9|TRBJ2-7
CASSVGAGNSYEQYF
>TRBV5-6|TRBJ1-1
CASSRTVEAFF
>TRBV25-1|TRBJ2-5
CASSESGWEETQYF
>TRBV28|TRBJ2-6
CASSSRYSGANVLTF
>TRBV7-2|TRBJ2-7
CASSPTLGGQGAYEQYF
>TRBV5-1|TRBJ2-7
CASSLLAAGAYEQYF
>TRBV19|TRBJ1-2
CASIKTALDYGYTF
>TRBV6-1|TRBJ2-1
CASSGLAGGPNEQFF
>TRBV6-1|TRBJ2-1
CASIGQYNEQFF
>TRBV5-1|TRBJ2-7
CASSYTQGTLSGYEQYF
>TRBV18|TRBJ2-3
CASSPRVGGVSDTQYF
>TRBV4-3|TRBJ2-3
CASSQALLGDTQYF
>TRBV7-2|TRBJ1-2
CAGGVNYGYTF
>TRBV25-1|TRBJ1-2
CASRGQGRGYTF
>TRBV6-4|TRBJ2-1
CASSSDGTSGHNEQFF
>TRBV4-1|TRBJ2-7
CASSQGGTITYEQYF
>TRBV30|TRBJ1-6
CAWKCPGVDSPLHF
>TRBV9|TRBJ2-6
CASSVEIGGANVLTF
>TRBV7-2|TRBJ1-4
CASSLGSQAPNEKLFF
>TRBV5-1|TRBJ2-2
CASSPRTSGAANTGELFF
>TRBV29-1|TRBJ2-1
CSVEVSRAFDEQFF
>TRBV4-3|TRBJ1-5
CASSQDYPTGFSNQPQHF
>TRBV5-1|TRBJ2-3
CASSLVPTESTDTQYF
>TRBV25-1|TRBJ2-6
CASGPPGAGANVLTF
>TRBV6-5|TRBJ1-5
CASSYLASNQPQHF
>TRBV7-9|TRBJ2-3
CASSPAGQTTDTQYF
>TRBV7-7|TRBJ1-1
CASSFQVNTEAFF
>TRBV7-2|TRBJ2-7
CASSLFVDLQGTSYEQYF
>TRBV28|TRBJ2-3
CASSPTGVGTDTQYF
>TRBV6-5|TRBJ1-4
CASRGHGNEKLFF
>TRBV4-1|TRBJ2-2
CASRDGGTGELFF
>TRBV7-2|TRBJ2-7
CASSLVGLAGRKAYEQYF
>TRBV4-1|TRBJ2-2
CASSQLLGGTGELFF
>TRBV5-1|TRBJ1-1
CASTRQGATEAFF
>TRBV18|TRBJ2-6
CASSPPGTGVSGANVLTF
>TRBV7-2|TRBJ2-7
CASSLHTSEQYF